These 2 T cell receptor beta chains originate from one sample sequenced in a study of blood T cell repertoires in COVID-19 (TCRdb year 2020). Library method: the immunoSEQ multiplex PCR assay. TCRdb limited this immuneACCESS table to in-frame rearrangements with V and J called. A share of clones is missing; checked studies link under half to unresolved V genes, and the rest is unexplained. Present in this sample are roughly 130,000 clones, about 76% of which were seen just once. The ten top clones hold roughly 4.9% of the sample. The sequencing sample was made of peripheral blood. Receptor source: a woman in her 70s with COVID-19, enrolled during active disease.

V is TRBV6-5 and J is TRBJ2-3; 7 positions agree with TRBD1. Germline V lookup: CDR1 MNHEY, CDR2 SVGAGI. This CDR3 contains 14 residues. The V segment lost 6 bases and the J segment 0 bases; nucleotides outside the gene matches: 3. CDR3 DNA sequence: TGTGCCAGCAGCACAGGGGCCAGCACAGATACGCAGTATTTT. It is translated as CASSTGASTDTQYF.

J is TRBJ1-4 and V is TRBV6-1; TRBD1 might be the D (5 bases). Germline lookup yields CDR1 MNHNS and CDR2 SASEGT. The CDR3 extends over 15 amino acids. The V and J ends lost 3 bases and 0 bases respectively, with 8 bases between them. CDR3 bases: TGTGCCAGCAGTGACCCAGGGACAACTAATGAAAAACTGTTTTTT. It translates to CASSDPGTTNEKLFF.